The TCR beta chain described here comes from a study of blood T cell repertoires in COVID-19. About the study: Sites in the United States, Italy and Spain provided acute and convalescent COVID-19 samples.

V dropped 1 base and J dropped 7 bases, with 14 bases sitting between them. Germline loops: CDR1 LNHDA, CDR2 SQIVND (reference sequence). This CDR3 comprises 15 residues. This clone was seen only a few times. Source study methods: Amplifying reference gene primers gave estimates of nucleated cell counts. Sequenced by immunoSEQ multiplex PCR; TCRdb stores in-frame clones only, minus some. V and J calls and clone size come straight from that table; D and trimming were deduced from the DNA. The sample includes under 200,000 clones, roughly 88% of them seen just once. The rearrangement links TRBV19 to TRBJ2-1; TRBD1 might be the D (6 bases). This receptor was identified in a woman older than 75 with acute or convalescent COVID-19. The specimen was peripheral blood. The CDR3 is CASSIVENRANEQFF. In DNA form, the CDR3 reads TGTGCCAGTAGTATAGTCGAAAACAGGGCAAATGAGCAGTTCTTC.